This T cell receptor (beta chain) was found in a study of blood T cell repertoires in COVID-19 (dated by TCRdb to 2020 to 2022). About the study as a whole: The collaborator samples originated in the United States, Italy and Spain and spanned the acute and convalescent phases of COVID-19. The material from the prospective study consisted of cDNA or gDNA derived from T cells, B-cell-depleted T cells, or PBMCs. The dataset comprised deeply sampled blood TCRbeta repertoires from subjects exposed to, actively infected with, or recovered from COVID-19. The repertoires were made available in a free public database intended to serve as a resource for research on the immune response to SARS-CoV-2. Samples came from the ongoing ImmuneRACE study (first 160 participants) plus 1,254 subjects from 6 global collaborators. The sample metadata nearly always contained a de-identified subject ID, COVID-19 status, age in years and sex. Where available, HLA class I and class II types were obtained from metadata supplied by the sample provider rather than from assay-based typing. The full study reports these points: The amount of clinical and demographic metadata varied by source and participant and was provided uncurated.

The CDR3 has 13 amino acids, counting the end cysteine and phenylalanine. The retained sequence is limited to the CDR3, 39 bases, with the frame set at the first base. The germline V gene specifies MNHEY as CDR1 and SVGEGT as CDR2. V lost 2 bases and J lost 7 bases; the stretch between them is 9 bases long. Participants in the prospective study were aged roughly 18 to 100 years, lived in 20 to 25 United States geographic areas, and enrolled through a virtual design. Cohort assignment in the prospective study relied on participant-reported clinical history from a screening survey and a study questionnaire. Recovered participants in ImmuneRACE Cohort 3 were defined by two consecutive negative NP/OP PCR tests, clearance by a healthcare professional, or resolution of symptoms. In the prospective study, whole blood, serum and a nasopharyngeal or oropharyngeal swab were collected from each participant by mobile phlebotomists. Additional blood draws and questionnaires over an approximately 2-month period could optionally be provided by prospective study participants. Before DNA extraction, prospective study blood samples were shipped either frozen or at room temperature.

TCRbeta CDR3 regions were amplified from genomic DNA by means of the immunoSEQ Assay, a bias-controlled multiplex PCR. Per the authors' processing: Within the assay, amplification of reference gene primers was used to estimate how many nucleated cells each sample contained. To quantify the absolute abundance of each unique TCRbeta CDR3 rearrangement, sequence reads were collapsed and filtered. Productive Simpson clonality was computed per sample as the square root of Simpson's diversity index over productive rearrangements. As stored in TCRdb, this immuneACCESS dataset retains in-frame rearrangements with V and J assigned. A fraction of the clones does not appear; measured against another copy, unresolved V genes explain less than half of the discrepancy, and the remainder lacks a known reason. D and trimming come from the DNA, and the V and J calls and clone size come from that table. For this sample the table gives about 300,000 clones, of which 87% were detected only once. The ten largest clones add up to under 6.5% of the sample.

Notes on this clone: Its antigen remains undetermined. No quality values exist for individual bases; no much larger clone is one base distant.

Here the chain combines TRBV6-2 or TRBV6-3 and TRBJ1-5, with the D gene not clear enough to name. Source material: PBMCs or T cells enriched from blood (not recorded which). This clonotype was sampled from a woman in her 30s who had recovered from COVID-19. CDR3 reads: CASSYLAVQPQHF. The DNA is as follows: TGTGCCAGCAGTTACCTGGCAGTCCAGCCCCAGCATTTT.